This T cell receptor (beta chain) was recorded in a study of CD8 T cells in Susac syndrome. An input of about 0.5 to 1 ug of RNA was subjected to reverse transcription using random hexamers. It was immunoSEQ multiplex PCR that amplified TCR beta CDR3 across 54 Vbeta and 13 Jbeta. Each CDR3 protein is one row after TCRdb ran MiXCR on the immunoSEQ multiplex PCR reads. The sample carries roughly 140,000 distinct CDR3 sequences, 95% to 96% recorded once. Sequencing of TCR beta was performed on blood CD8+ and CD4+ T cells. The CD8+ and CD4+ T cells were isolated magnetically using a negative isolation approach, whereas the TEMRA cells were enriched by FACS. The ends were cut back, 0 bases at V and 7 bases at J, with 6 bases in the middle. Germline-derived CDR1 and CDR2 are LGHDT and YNNKEL (reference sequence). This CDR3 region has 13 residues.

The V call is TRBV3-1, the J call TRBJ2-2, with D hard to call. The receptor's source is a human donor with multiple sclerosis. Sequencing used CD8+ T cells from PBMCs. CDR3 DNA sequence: TGTGCCAGCAGCCAAGATTCGAGCGGGGAGCTGTTTTTT. It encodes CASSQDSSGELFF.